This TCR beta chain was obtained from a study of cytomegalovirus exposure and HLA in healthy donors. Findings and caveats of the study: After further analysis at a later stage, around 17,000 TCR beta sequences were associated with HLA alleles at 0.05 false discovery rate.

Comments on this clone: Its antigen is unidentified.

The CDR3 is 12 amino acids. The germline V and J ends were trimmed by 5 bases and 7 bases, with 11 bases remaining between them. Germline CDR1 and CDR2: MDHEN and SYDVKM. With 60 Vbeta and 13 Jbeta primers, the PCR was carried out. Some clones are missing from TCRdb's copy, which holds only in-frame ones; the method was immunoSEQ multiplex PCR. This table holds 150,000 to 200,000 clones, roughly three quarters found once. The material sequenced was PBMCs. This TCR came from a woman between 50 and 59 years old in good health and CMV-seronegative. V usage is TRBV28 and J usage is TRBJ1-2; no clear D gene. CDR3 DNA: TGTGCCAGCAGTGCCCAAGCGGGTGGCTACACCTTC. Protein sequence: CASSAQAGGYTF.